This T cell receptor beta chain originates from a study of molecular identifiers for immune sequencing clone quantification. Libraries of bulk TCR were made by previously described methods (with listed TCR primers). TCRdb itself ran the PCR reads through MiXCR, one entry per CDR3 protein. The sample yields roughly 100,000 distinct CDR3 sequences, about 32% seen once. Study-level points and caveats: One cell's worth of spiked Jurkat TCR RNA was reportedly detectable among 900,000 to 1,000,000 naive cells.

V lost 7 bases and J 3 bases, leaving 14 bases between the germline ends. CDR3 length equals 14 residues. The sample holds many counts of this clonotype. Its antigen is currently unknown. The clonotype originates from a human donor in good health. Some libraries in this study had Jurkat cell RNA spiked in. This chain links TRBV12-3 or TRBV12-4 with TRBJ2-3; maybe TRBD2 (5 bases). Sample: naive CD8+ T cells from blood, with Jurkat cell RNA spiked in. As for subset: FACS-sorted CD8+CD4-CCR7+CD45RA+ naive T cells. The CDR3, as DNA: TGTGCCAGCACCGTGGGCGGGCGGACAGATACGCAGTATTTT. It codes for CASTVGGRTDTQYF.